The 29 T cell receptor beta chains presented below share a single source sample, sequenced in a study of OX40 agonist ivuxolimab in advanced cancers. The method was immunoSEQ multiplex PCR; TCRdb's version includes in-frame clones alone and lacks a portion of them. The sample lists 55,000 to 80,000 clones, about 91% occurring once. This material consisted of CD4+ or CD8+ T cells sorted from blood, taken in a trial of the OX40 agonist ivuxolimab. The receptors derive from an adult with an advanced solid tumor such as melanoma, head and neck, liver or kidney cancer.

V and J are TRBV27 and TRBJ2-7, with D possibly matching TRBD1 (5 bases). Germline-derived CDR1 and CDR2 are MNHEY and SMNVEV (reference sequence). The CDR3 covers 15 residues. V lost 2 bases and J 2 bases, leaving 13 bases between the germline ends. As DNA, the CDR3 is TGTGCCAGCAGTTTACGAACAGGAGCAACCTACGAGCAGTACTTC. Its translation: CASSLRTGATYEQYF.

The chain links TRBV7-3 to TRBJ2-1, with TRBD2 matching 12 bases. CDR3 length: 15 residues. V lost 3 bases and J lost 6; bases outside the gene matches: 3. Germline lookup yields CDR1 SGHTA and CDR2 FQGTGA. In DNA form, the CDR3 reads TGTGCCAGCAGCTTGGGGACTAGCGGGTCCAATGAGCAGTTCTTC. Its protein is CASSLGTSGSNEQFF.

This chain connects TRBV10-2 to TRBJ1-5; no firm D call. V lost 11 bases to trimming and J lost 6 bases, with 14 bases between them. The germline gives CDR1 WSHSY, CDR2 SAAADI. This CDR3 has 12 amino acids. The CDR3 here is CAGGSLSQPQHF. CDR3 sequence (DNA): TGCGCCGGAGGTTCTCTCTCTCAGCCCCAGCATTTT.

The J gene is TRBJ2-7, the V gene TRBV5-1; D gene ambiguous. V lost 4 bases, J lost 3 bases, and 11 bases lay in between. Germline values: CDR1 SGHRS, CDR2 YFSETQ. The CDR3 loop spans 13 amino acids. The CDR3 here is CASSPGPSYEQYF. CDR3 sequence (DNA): TGCGCCAGCAGCCCCGGTCCTAGCTACGAGCAGTACTTC.

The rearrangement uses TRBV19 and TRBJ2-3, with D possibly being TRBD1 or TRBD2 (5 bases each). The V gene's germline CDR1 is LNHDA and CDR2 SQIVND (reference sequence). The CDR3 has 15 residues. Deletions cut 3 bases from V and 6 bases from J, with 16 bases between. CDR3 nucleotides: TGTGCCAGTAGTATTGCTACCCGGGGCGTGGATACGCAGTATTTT. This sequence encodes CASSIATRGVDTQYF. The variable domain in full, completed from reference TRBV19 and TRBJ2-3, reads DGGITQSPKYLFRKEGQNVTLSCEQNLNHDAMYWYRQDPGQGLRLIYYSQIVNDFQKGDIAEGYSVSREKKESFPLTVTSAQKNPTAFYLCASSIATRGVDTQYFGPGTRLTVL.

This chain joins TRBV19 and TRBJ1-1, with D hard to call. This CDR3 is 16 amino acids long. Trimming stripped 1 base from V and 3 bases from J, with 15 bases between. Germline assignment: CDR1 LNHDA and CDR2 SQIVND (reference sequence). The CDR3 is CASSIVGAGYDTEAFF. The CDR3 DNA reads TGTGCCAGTAGTATAGTGGGTGCTGGATATGACACTGAAGCTTTCTTT.

CDR3 residues: CASSVAGGNTGELFF. CDR3 DNA: TGTGCCAGCAGTGTAGCGGGAGGAAACACCGGGGAGCTGTTTTTT. V usage is TRBV28 and J usage is TRBJ2-2; 10 positions agree with TRBD2. Per germline, CDR1 MDHEN and CDR2 SYDVKM. This CDR3 spans 15 amino acids. The V gene end was trimmed by 5 bases and the J gene end by 2 bases; junction bases not matched to a gene: 2.

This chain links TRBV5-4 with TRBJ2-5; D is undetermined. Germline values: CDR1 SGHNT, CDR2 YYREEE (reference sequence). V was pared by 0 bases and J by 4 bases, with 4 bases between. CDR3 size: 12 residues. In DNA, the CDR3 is TGTGCCAGCAGCTTGGCCGGAGAGACCCAGTACTTC. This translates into CASSLAGETQYF.

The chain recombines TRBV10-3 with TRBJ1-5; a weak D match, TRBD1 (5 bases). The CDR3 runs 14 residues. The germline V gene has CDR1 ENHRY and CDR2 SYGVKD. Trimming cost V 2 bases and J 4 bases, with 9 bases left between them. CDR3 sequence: CAISEDRGNQPQHF. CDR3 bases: TGTGCCATCAGTGAGGATCGGGGGAATCAGCCCCAGCATTTT.

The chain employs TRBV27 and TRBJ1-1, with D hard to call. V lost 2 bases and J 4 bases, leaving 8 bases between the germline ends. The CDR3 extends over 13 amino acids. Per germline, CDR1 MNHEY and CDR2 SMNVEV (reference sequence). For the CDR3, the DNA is TGTGCCAGCAGTTTACTTCTAACCACTGAAGCTTTCTTT. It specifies CASSLLLTTEAFF.

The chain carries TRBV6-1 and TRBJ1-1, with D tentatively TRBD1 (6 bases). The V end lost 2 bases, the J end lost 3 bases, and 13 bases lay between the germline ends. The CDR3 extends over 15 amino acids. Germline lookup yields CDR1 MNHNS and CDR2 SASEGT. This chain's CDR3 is CASSEIEGVYTEAFF. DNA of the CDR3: TGTGCCAGCAGTGAAATTGAGGGGGTCTACACTGAAGCTTTCTTT.

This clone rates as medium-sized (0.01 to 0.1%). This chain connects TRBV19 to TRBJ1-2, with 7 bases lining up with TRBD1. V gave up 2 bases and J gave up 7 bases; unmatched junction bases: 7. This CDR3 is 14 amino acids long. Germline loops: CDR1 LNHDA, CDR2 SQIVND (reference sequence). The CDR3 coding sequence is TGTGCCAGTAGTATAATGGCAGGGGGAAGTGGCTACACCTTC. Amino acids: CASSIMAGGSGYTF.

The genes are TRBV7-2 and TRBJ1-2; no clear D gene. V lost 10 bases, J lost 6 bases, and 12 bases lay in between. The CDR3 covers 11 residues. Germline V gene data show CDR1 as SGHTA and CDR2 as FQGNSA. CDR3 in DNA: TGTGCCACCCGGACCGTGAATGGCTACACCTTC. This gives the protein CATRTVNGYTF.

The DNA for the CDR3 is TGTGCCAGCAGCGTAGGGCCTCCTTGGACTGAAGCTTTCTTT. As protein: CASSVGPPWTEAFF. The chain has TRBV9 and TRBJ1-1; D ambiguous. V was trimmed by 0 bases and J by 5 bases, leaving 11 bases between them. The CDR3 runs 14 residues. Germline CDR1 reads SGDLS; CDR2 reads YYNGEE.

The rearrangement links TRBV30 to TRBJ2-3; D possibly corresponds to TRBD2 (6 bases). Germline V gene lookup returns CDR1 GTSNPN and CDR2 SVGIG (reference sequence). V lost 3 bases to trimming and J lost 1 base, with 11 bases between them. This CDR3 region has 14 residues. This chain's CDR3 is CAWSFSGGTDTQYF. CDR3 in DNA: TGTGCCTGGAGCTTTAGCGGAGGCACAGATACGCAGTATTTT.

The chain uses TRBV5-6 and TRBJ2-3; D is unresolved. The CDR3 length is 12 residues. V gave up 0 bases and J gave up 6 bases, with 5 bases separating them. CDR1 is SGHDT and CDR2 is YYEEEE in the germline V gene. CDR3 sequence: CASSLAGDTQYF. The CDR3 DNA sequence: TGTGCCAGCAGCTTGGCTGGCGATACGCAGTATTTT.

CDR3 sequence reads: CASSLSIGGNNQPQHF. For the CDR3, the DNA is TGTGCCAGCAGCCTAAGCATCGGGGGAAACAATCAGCCCCAGCATTTT. This chain links TRBV27 with TRBJ1-5; a possible D gene is TRBD1 (5 bases). CDR3 size: 16 residues. Trimming removed 6 bases from V and 3 bases from J, with 18 bases in between. CDR1 MNHEY and CDR2 SMNVEV come from the germline V gene (reference sequence).

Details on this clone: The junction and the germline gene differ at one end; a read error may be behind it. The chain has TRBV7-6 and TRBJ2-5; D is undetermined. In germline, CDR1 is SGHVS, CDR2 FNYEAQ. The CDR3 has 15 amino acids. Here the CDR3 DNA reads TGTGCCAGCAGCCCCACCTTTTTCAGAGAAGAGGCCCAGTACTTC. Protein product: CASSPTFFREEAQYF.

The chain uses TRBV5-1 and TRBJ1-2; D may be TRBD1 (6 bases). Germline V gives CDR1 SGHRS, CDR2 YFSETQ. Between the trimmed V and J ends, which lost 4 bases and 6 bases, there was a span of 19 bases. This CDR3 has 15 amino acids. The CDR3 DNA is TGCGCCAGCAGCATGGGGACAACCGACGCGGATGGCTACACCTTC. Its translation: CASSMGTTDADGYTF.

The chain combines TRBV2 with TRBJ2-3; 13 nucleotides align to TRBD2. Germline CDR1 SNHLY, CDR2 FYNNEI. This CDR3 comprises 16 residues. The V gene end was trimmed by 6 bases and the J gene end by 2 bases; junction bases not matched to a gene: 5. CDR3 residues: CASRKTSGRPTDTQYF. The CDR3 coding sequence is TGTGCCAGCAGGAAGACTAGCGGGAGGCCCACAGATACGCAGTATTTT.

Here the CDR3 DNA reads TGTGCCAGCAGCTTCGGGACTAGGGGCAATGAGCAGTTCTTC. Translation gives CASSFGTRGNEQFF. The chain is built from TRBV13 and TRBJ2-1; 8 positions agree with TRBD2. CDR1 and CDR2 (germline): PRHDT, FYEKMQ (reference sequence). The CDR3 is 14 amino acids. The ends lost 3 bases at V and 6 bases at J; junction bases unmatched: 4.

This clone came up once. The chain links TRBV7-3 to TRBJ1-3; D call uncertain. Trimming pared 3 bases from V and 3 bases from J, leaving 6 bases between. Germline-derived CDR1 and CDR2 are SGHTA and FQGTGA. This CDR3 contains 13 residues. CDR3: CASSFGVGNTIYF. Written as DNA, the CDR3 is TGTGCCAGCAGCTTCGGGGTTGGAAACACCATATATTTT.

The chain's CDR3 is CASSFSGGPYNEQFF. The CDR3 coding sequence is TGTGCCAGTAGTTTTAGCGGAGGTCCTTACAATGAGCAGTTCTTC. The genes are TRBV19 and TRBJ2-1; D perhaps matches TRBD2 (6 bases). The V and J ends lost 5 bases and 4 bases respectively, with 15 bases between them. The germline V gene has CDR1 LNHDA and CDR2 SQIVND (reference sequence). This CDR3 region has 15 residues.

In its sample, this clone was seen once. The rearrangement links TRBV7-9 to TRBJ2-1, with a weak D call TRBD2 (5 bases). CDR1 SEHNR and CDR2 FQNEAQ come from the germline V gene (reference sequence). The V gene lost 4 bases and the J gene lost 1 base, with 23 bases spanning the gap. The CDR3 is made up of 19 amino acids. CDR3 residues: CASSSTQTPRGSSYNEQFF. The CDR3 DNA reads TGTGCCAGCAGCTCCACCCAAACACCTCGGGGATCGTCCTACAATGAGCAGTTCTTC.

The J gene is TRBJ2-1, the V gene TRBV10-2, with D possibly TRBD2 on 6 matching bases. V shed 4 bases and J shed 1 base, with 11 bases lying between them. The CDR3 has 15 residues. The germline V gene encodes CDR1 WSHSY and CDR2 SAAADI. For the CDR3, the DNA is TGCGCCAGCAGTGCTGGGACTGGTTCCTACAATGAGCAGTTCTTC. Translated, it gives CASSAGTGSYNEQFF.

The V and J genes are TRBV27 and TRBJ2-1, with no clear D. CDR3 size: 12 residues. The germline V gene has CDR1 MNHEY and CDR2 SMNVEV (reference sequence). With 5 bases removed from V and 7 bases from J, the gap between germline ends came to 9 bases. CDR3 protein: CASSRPANEQFF. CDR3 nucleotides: TGTGCCAGCAGTCGCCCGGCGAATGAGCAGTTCTTC.

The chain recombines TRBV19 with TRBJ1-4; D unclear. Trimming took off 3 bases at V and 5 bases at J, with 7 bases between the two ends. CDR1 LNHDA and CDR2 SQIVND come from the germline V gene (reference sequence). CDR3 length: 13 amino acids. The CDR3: CASSIPRNEKLFF. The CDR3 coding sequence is TGTGCCAGTAGTATCCCGAGAAATGAAAAACTGTTTTTT.

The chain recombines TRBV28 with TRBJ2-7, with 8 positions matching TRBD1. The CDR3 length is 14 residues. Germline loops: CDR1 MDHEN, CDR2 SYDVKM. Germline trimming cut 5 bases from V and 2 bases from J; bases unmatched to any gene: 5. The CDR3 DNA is TGTGCCAGCAGTCCCAGGGGGCCCCCCTACGAGCAGTACTTC. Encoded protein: CASSPRGPPYEQYF.

Here the CDR3 reads CASETRLGSYNEQFF. CDR3 in DNA: TGTGCCAGCGAGACTAGACTTGGCTCCTACAATGAGCAGTTCTTC. V and J are TRBV27 and TRBJ2-1; D is possibly TRBD2 (6 bases). Trimming pared 8 bases from V and 0 bases from J, leaving 14 bases between. The germline V gene has CDR1 MNHEY and CDR2 SMNVEV (reference sequence). The CDR3 extends over 15 amino acids.